One and the same sample provided the 21 T cell receptor beta chains below, sequenced in a study of CD8+ T cells in alopecia areata (dated by TCRdb to the late 2010s). Read against the paper, the sample's time point label means: roughly 27 days on oral tofacitinib. Explained via the paper, the treatment or condition label denotes: oral pan-JAK inhibitor, 5-10 mg twice daily. The library was obtained by the immunoSEQ multiplex PCR assay. For TCR sequencing, RNA was extracted from every sample and reverse transcribed into cDNA to serve as template. Drawn from immuneACCESS, this table holds only the in-frame rearrangements with V and J called that TCRdb kept. Clones are partly lost; checked studies trace under half to an unresolved V gene and leave the rest unexplained. In all, the sample holds some 120,000 clones, and around 60% of those were seen once. 5% to 7% of the sample is in the top ten clones.

This specimen was CD4+ T cells sorted from blood, taken at week 4, from a patient treated with tofacitinib. Source of these receptors: a human donor with alopecia areata.

This sequence joins TRBV29-1 and TRBJ2-3; TRBD1 matches at 10 bases. This CDR3 has 14 amino acids. Per the germline V gene, CDR1 is SQVTM and CDR2 is ANQGSEA. V shed 6 bases and J 2 bases; nucleotides not matched to a gene: 5. This chain's CDR3 is CSVDRGEDTDTQYF. CDR3 DNA: TGCAGCGTGGACAGGGGGGAAGACACAGATACGCAGTATTTT.

A single count supports this clone. This rearrangement joins TRBV15 to TRBJ2-6; D might be TRBD1 (6 bases). CDR1 is LNHNV and CDR2 is YYDKDF in the germline V gene (reference sequence). The V end was cut by 3 bases, the J end by 1 base, with 10 bases between. The CDR3 runs 16 residues. As DNA, the CDR3 is TGTGCCACCAGCAGGGTAACAGGGTCTGGGGCCAACGTCCTGACTTTC. Its protein is CATSRVTGSGANVLTF. The entire variable domain, with the rest obtained from reference TRBV15 and TRBJ2-6, is as follows: DAMVIQNPRYQVTQFGKPVTLSCSQTLNHNVMYWYQQKSSQAPKLLFHYYDKDFNNEADTPDNFQSRRPNTSFCFLDIRSPGLGDTAMYLCATSRVTGSGANVLTFGAGSRLTVL.

CDR3 sequence (DNA): TGTGCCACCAGCAAATCCCGGGGCGGGACAGGAGGCACAGATACGCAGTATTTT. It translates to CATSKSRGGTGGTDTQYF. This rearrangement joins TRBV15 to TRBJ2-3, with TRBD1 matching 8 bases. The CDR3 is 18 residues long. Germline V gives CDR1 LNHNV, CDR2 YYDKDF (reference sequence). The V segment lost 4 bases and the J segment 1 base; nucleotides outside the gene matches: 13.

This chain connects TRBV6-5 to TRBJ1-2; 8 nucleotides align to TRBD1. V trimming: 5 bases; J trimming: 6 bases; junction bases outside the gene matches: 2. This CDR3 spans 12 amino acids. Germline assignment: CDR1 MNHEY and CDR2 SVGAGI. The CDR3, as DNA: TGTGCCAGCAGTCGGACAGGGCATGGCTACACCTTC. This codes for CASSRTGHGYTF.

The genes are TRBV5-1 and TRBJ2-5; D tentatively reads TRBD1 or TRBD2 (5 bases each). Germline V gives CDR1 SGHRS, CDR2 YFSETQ. The CDR3 spans 13 residues. Trimming left V 0 bases short and J 5 bases short, with 8 bases between. The CDR3 nucleotides are TGCGCCAGCAGCTTGGAAGGGGAGGAGACCCAGTACTTC. Its translation: CASSLEGEETQYF.

J is TRBJ1-5 and V is TRBV4-3, with a weak D call TRBD1 (5 bases). In germline, CDR1 is LGHNA, CDR2 YSLEER. This CDR3 is 17 amino acids long. The V and J ends lost 4 bases and 8 bases respectively, with 24 bases between them. In DNA, the CDR3 is TGCGCCAGCAGCCGGGACCGGCAGGGTGGGGTGGTAAAGCCCCAGCATTTT. Its translation is CASSRDRQGGVVKPQHF.

In its sample, this clone was seen once. This chain links TRBV7-8 with TRBJ2-2; D is uncertain. Trimming removed 5 bases at V and 5 bases at J, with 6 bases between. The CDR3 runs to 12 residues. The germline V gene encodes CDR1 SGHVS and CDR2 FQNEAQ. The CDR3 sequence: CASSRNTGELFF. The CDR3 nucleotides are TGTGCCAGCAGCCGAAATACCGGGGAGCTGTTTTTT.

V and J are TRBV28 and TRBJ2-5, with D possibly TRBD2 on 6 matching bases. V was pared by 4 bases and J by 0 bases, with 12 bases between. The CDR3 covers 15 residues. Germline assignment: CDR1 MDHEN and CDR2 SYDVKM. The chain's CDR3 is CASSWGLKYQETQYF. CDR3 in DNA: TGTGCCAGCAGTTGGGGACTCAAGTACCAAGAGACCCAGTACTTC.

This clone has more than one count but fewer than ten. V usage is TRBV27 and J usage is TRBJ1-1; D is uncertain. This CDR3 comprises 15 residues. Looked up from germline, CDR1 is MNHEY and CDR2 is SMNVEV (reference sequence). V was clipped by 2 bases and J by 1 base, with 11 bases between them. Here the CDR3 DNA reads TGTGCCAGCAGTTTACGTGGGTATGAGAACACTGAAGCTTTCTTT. Protein sequence: CASSLRGYENTEAFF.

The CDR3 nucleotides are TGTGCCAGCAGCTCGAGGACCGGGGAGCTGTTTTTT. Translating gives CASSSRTGELFF. J is TRBJ2-2 and V is TRBV5-4; D unresolved. The germline gives CDR1 SGHNT, CDR2 YYREEE (reference sequence). The V end was cut by 3 bases, the J end by 5 bases, with 5 bases between. The CDR3 is 12 residues long.

The chain couples TRBV5-4 to TRBJ2-7; D ambiguous. CDR1 and CDR2 (germline): SGHNT, YYREEE (reference sequence). The germline V and J ends were trimmed by 3 bases and 3 bases, with 13 bases remaining between them. This CDR3 comprises 14 residues. The CDR3 bases are TGTGCCAGCAGCTCAAGGGAAACCTACTACGAGCAGTACTTC. This sequence encodes CASSSRETYYEQYF.

The chain joins TRBV10-3 to TRBJ2-1, with TRBD2 matching over 13 bases. CDR3 size: 16 residues. Germline V lookup: CDR1 ENHRY, CDR2 SYGVKD. V gave up 3 bases and J gave up 11 bases; unmatched junction bases: 10. The CDR3, as DNA: TGTGCCATCAGTGACGGACTAGCGGGAGTTCTGGGACAGCAGTTCTTC. Its protein is CAISDGLAGVLGQQFF.

V gene TRBV28 combines with J gene TRBJ1-2, with D perhaps matching TRBD1 (5 bases). Trimming left V 3 bases short and J 8 bases short, with 10 bases between. CDR3 length: 12 residues. Germline CDR1 MDHEN, CDR2 SYDVKM. CDR3 amino acids: CASSLSGLGYTF. CDR3 bases: TGTGCCAGCAGTTTGTCGGGGCTCGGCTACACCTTC.

The chain recombines TRBV4-2 with TRBJ2-5, with 8 bases identical to TRBD2. The trim removed 1 base at V and 2 bases at J, leaving 9 bases unmatched. From germline, CDR1 is LGHNA and CDR2 YNFKEQ. The CDR3 runs to 17 residues. The CDR3 is CASSQAVGGGSQETQYF. The CDR3 nucleotides are TGTGCCAGCAGCCAAGCGGTTGGCGGGGGGTCACAAGAGACCCAGTACTTC.

The chain's CDR3 is CASSLRRGGWAYNEQFF. CDR3 bases: TGTGCCAGCAGCTTAAGACGGGGAGGTTGGGCCTACAATGAGCAGTTCTTC. This sequence joins TRBV13 and TRBJ2-1, with D perhaps TRBD2 (6 bases). The CDR3 covers 17 residues. Deletions cut 2 bases from V and 2 bases from J, with 16 bases between. Germline V gene sequence: CDR1 PRHDT, CDR2 FYEKMQ (reference sequence).

The chain has TRBV28 and TRBJ2-7; 8 nucleotides line up with TRBD1. From germline, CDR1 is MDHEN and CDR2 SYDVKM. The CDR3 extends over 15 amino acids. Losses at the gene ends were 6 bases for V and 3 bases for J; bases not matched to a gene: 10. CDR3 DNA sequence: TGTGCCAGCAGCTCACCGTACAGGGGGGACTACGAGCAGTACTTC. This sequence encodes CASSSPYRGDYEQYF.

This clone was found a few times. The chain has TRBV15 and TRBJ1-1; D ambiguous. Germline V gives CDR1 LNHNV, CDR2 YYDKDF (reference sequence). The CDR3 runs 16 residues. Between the trimmed V and J ends, which lost 5 bases and 5 bases, there was a span of 21 bases. As DNA, the CDR3 is TGTGCCACCAGCGCCGGAACCTCGGTATGGACGACTGAAGCTTTCTTT. Amino acid sequence: CATSAGTSVWTTEAFF.

This chain connects TRBV30 to TRBJ1-2; TRBD1 matches 8 bases. This CDR3 has 15 amino acids. V gave up 0 bases and J gave up 8 bases; unmatched junction bases: 11. The germline V gene encodes CDR1 GTSNPN and CDR2 SVGIG (reference sequence). CDR3 in amino acids: CAWSVRARGRDGYTF. Written as DNA, the CDR3 is TGTGCCTGGAGTGTAAGGGCCAGGGGGCGGGACGGCTACACCTTC. Complete variable domain (other parts from reference TRBV30 and TRBJ1-2): SQTIHQWPATLVQPVGSPLSLECTVEGTSNPNLYWYRQAAGRGLQLLFYSVGIGQISSEVPQNLSASRPQDRQFILSSKKLLLSDSGFYLCAWSVRARGRDGYTFGSGTRLTVV.

Regarding this clone: This CDR3 is also generated by other DNA sequences in the sample. This sequence joins TRBV12-5 and TRBJ2-1; D not resolved. Germline CDR1 LGHNT, CDR2 FRNRAP. V lost 2 bases to trimming and J lost 4 bases, with 0 bases between them. CDR3 length equals 11 residues. The CDR3 DNA is TGTGCTAGTGGTTTGTACAATGAGCAGTTCTTC. This codes for CASGLYNEQFF. Full variable domain (rest looked up from reference TRBV12-5 and TRBJ2-1): DARVTQTPRHKVTEMGQEVTMRCQPILGHNTVFWYRQTMMQGLELLAYFRNRAPLDDSGMPKDRFSAEMPDATLATLKIQPSEPRDSAVYFCASGLYNEQFFGPGTRLTVL.

CDR3 DNA sequence: TGTGCCAGCAGTTACCATTCGGGGGCCACTGAAGCTTTCTTT. Amino acids: CASSYHSGATEAFF. This chain joins TRBV6-6 and TRBJ1-1; D might be TRBD1 (6 bases). Trimming removed 2 bases from V and 4 bases from J, with 11 bases in between. The germline V gene has CDR1 MNHNY and CDR2 SVGAGI (reference sequence). CDR3 length: 14 residues.

Only a few counts were recorded for this clone. The chain is built from TRBV11-1 and TRBJ2-1; 7 nucleotides line up with TRBD1. The CDR3 is 15 residues long. The V segment lost 5 bases and the J segment 9 bases; nucleotides outside the gene matches: 13. Germline loops: CDR1 SGHAT, CDR2 FQDESV (reference sequence). The CDR3 sequence is CASSAPARGQGEQFF. In DNA form, the CDR3 reads TGTGCCAGCAGCGCTCCGGCTAGGGGGCAAGGTGAGCAGTTCTTC.